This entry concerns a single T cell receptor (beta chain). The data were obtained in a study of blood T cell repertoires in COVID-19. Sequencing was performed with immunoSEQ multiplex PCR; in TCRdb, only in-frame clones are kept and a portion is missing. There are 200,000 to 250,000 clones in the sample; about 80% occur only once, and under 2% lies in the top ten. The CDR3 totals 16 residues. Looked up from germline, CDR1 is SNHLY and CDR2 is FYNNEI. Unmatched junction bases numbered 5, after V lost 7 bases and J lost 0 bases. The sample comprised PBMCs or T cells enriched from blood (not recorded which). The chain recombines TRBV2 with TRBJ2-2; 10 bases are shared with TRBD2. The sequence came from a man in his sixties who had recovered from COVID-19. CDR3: CASKTGLAANTGELFF. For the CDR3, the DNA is TGTGCCAGCAAGACCGGACTAGCGGCGAACACCGGGGAGCTGTTTTTT.